This T cell receptor (beta chain) was recovered during a study of CD8+ T cells in alopecia areata. Study context: A 6-month period off drug followed tofacitinib, which lasted 6 to 18 months.

Germline V gives CDR1 GTSNPN, CDR2 SVGIG (reference sequence). Trimming cost V 5 bases and J 0 bases, with 16 bases left between them. CDR3 length: 15 residues. Treatment: oral pan-JAK inhibitor, 5-10 mg twice daily. Alopecia areata patients provided lesional scalp punch biopsies and peripheral blood, both collected for the study. In each case, RNA was isolated and then reverse transcribed into cDNA as the sequencing template. The protocol was immunoSEQ multiplex PCR, while the TCRdb copy is restricted to in-frame clones and leaves out a portion. The sample holds 150,000 to 200,000 clones; roughly 60% are singletons and the top ten take just over 1%.

The clonotype originates from a human donor with alopecia areata. The material sequenced was CD4+ T cells sorted from blood, taken at week 24, from a patient treated with tofacitinib. The chain links TRBV30 to TRBJ1-2, with D tentatively TRBD1 (6 bases). The CDR3 spells CAWRPGTLTNYGYTF. The CDR3 DNA follows: TGTGCCTGGCGCCCCGGGACACTTACTAACTATGGCTACACCTTC.